This TCR beta chain derives from a study of blood T cell repertoires in COVID-19 (TCRdb year 2020). As for the study more broadly: The collaborator samples originated in the United States, Italy and Spain and spanned the acute and convalescent phases of COVID-19. Nearly every sample came with metadata listing a de-identified subject ID, COVID-19 status, age in years and sex. Where available, HLA class I and class II types were obtained from metadata supplied by the sample provider rather than from assay-based typing. Samples were obtained from the ongoing ImmuneRACE study (first 160 participants) and from about 1,300 subjects provided by 6 global collaborators. The dataset comprised deeply sampled blood TCRbeta repertoires from subjects exposed to, actively infected with, or recovered from COVID-19. The prospective study material was composed of cDNA or gDNA derived from T cells, B-cell-depleted T cells, or PBMCs. A freely available public database, intended as a resource for researchers studying the immune response to SARS-CoV-2, is where the repertoires were released. Beyond this particular receptor, the publication reports: How much clinical and demographic metadata was included differed by source and by participant, and the metadata was provided uncurated.

Trimming at the junction amounts to 1 base on V and 4 bases on J, and the germline ends lie 14 bases apart. The CDR3 numbers 16 residues from cysteine through phenylalanine. CDR3 DNA is the only sequence kept; it has 48 bases, read in frame from the first base. The germline V gene yields MGHDK for CDR1 and SYGVNS for CDR2. Whole blood was collected in K2EDTA tubes by collaborating institutions according to the institutions' own protocols. For TCRbeta analysis, collaborator samples were shipped as frozen whole blood, as isolated PBMCs, or as DNA extracted from either sample type. The immunoSEQ Assay, a bias-controlled multiplex PCR, was used to amplify TCRbeta CDR3 regions from genomic DNA. In the paper's pipeline: Nucleated cell counts per sample were estimated from amplification of reference gene primers within the assay. Sequence reads were collapsed and filtered to measure the absolute abundance of every unique TCRbeta CDR3 rearrangement. Productive Simpson clonality was computed per sample as the square root of Simpson's diversity index over productive rearrangements. TCRdb limited this immuneACCESS table to in-frame rearrangements with V and J called. A share of clones is missing; checked studies link under half to unresolved V genes, and the rest is unexplained. The DNA gave D and trimming, while V, J and clone size come from that table. The sample records approximately 70,000 clones, about 90% of which are singletons. In total, the top ten clones hold about 2.4% of the sample.

Notes on this clone: Its recognized antigen is unknown. Base qualities are missing; no much larger clone stands one base away.

The chain was built from TRBV25-1 and TRBJ1-3; the D segment could be TRBD1, given 6 matching bases. Material: peripheral blood. This receptor was identified in a human donor in a cohort sampled during active COVID-19. The CDR3 region reads CASSEFGQGKGNTIYF. DNA sequence: TGTGCCAGCAGTGAATTTGGGCAGGGGAAAGGAAACACCATATATTTT.